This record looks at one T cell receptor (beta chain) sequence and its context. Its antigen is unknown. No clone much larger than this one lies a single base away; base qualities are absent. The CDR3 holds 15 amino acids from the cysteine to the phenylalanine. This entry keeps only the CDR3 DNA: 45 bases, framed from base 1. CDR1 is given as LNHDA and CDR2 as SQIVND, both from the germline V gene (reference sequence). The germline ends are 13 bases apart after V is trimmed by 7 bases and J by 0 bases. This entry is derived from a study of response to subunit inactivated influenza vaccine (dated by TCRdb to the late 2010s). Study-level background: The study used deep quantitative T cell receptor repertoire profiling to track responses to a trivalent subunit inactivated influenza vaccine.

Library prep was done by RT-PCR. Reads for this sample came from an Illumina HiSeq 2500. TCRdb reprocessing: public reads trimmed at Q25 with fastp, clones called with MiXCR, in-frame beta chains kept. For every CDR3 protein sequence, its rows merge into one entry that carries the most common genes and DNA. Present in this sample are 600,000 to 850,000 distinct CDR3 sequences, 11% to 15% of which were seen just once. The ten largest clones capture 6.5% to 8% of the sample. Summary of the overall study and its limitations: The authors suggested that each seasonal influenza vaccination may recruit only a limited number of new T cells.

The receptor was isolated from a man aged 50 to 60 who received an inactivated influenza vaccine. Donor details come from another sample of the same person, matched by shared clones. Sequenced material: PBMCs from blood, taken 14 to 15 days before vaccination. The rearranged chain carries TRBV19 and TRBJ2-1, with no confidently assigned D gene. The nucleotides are TGTGCCAGTACCCCGACTGGACGCTCCTACAATGAGCAGTTCTTC. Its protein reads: CASTPTGRSYNEQFF.